The 7 T cell receptor beta chains given below trace back to one sample, sequenced in a study of CD8+CD57+ T cells in acquired aplastic anemia. TCR beta VDJ combinations and CDR3 sequences were profiled from genomic DNA. From the reads, TCRdb called clonotypes with MiXCR, one entry per CDR3 protein. The table includes around 200,000 distinct CDR3 sequences, approximately 60% detected once. Sequenced sample: sorted CD4+, CD8+, or CD8+CD57+ T cells (not recorded which) from PBMCs. Receptors were obtained from a human donor in good health.

For this clonotype: A single base separates this from a much larger clone, so it may be a read error. V and J are TRBV12-3 or TRBV12-4 and TRBJ2-1; D unresolved. Trimming removed 3 bases from V and 10 bases from J, with 7 bases in between. The CDR3 loop spans 11 amino acids. CDR3 sequence reads: CASSFAHEQFF. CDR3 in DNA: TGTGCCAGCAGTTTCGCCCACGAGCAGTTCTTC.

As to this clonotype: At one end, the junction sequence differs from germline, possibly due to a read error. The chain combines TRBV19 with TRBJ2-2; the D is unclear. The CDR3 totals 13 residues. Germline lookup yields CDR1 LNHDA and CDR2 SQIVND (reference sequence). CDR3 in DNA: TGTGCCAGTACACTCTTGAACACCGAGGAGCTGTTTTTT. It is translated as CASTLLNTEELFF.

V and J are TRBV7-2 and TRBJ1-1, with TRBD1 matching over 7 bases. Germline-derived CDR1 and CDR2 are SGHTA and FQGNSA. The J segment lost 1 base and the V segment lost 5 bases, leaving 10 bases of the junction unmatched. The CDR3 extends over 16 amino acids. For the CDR3, the DNA is TGTGCCAGCAGCCGTGACAGGGCATACAAGAACACTGAAGCTTTCTTT. Amino acid sequence: CASSRDRAYKNTEAFF.

The CDR3 DNA sequence: TGCGCCAGCAGTCGCGGGACTAGCGGGAGGAATGAGCAGTTCTTC. Translation gives CASSRGTSGRNEQFF. The chain recombines TRBV10-1 with TRBJ2-7; the match to TRBD2 covers 15 bases. The J call is doubtful: the DNA matches TRBJ2-1 better. Germline-derived CDR1 and CDR2 are WNHNN and SYGVQD (reference sequence). The CDR3 sequence is 15 residues long.

Only one count was recorded for this clonotype. The genes are TRBV5-1 and TRBJ1-5; possibly TRBD1 for D (5 bases). Per germline, CDR1 SGHRS and CDR2 YFSETQ. The CDR3 totals 13 residues. V was pared by 2 bases and J by 6 bases, with 9 bases between. CDR3 region: CASSLGVGQPQHF. Here the CDR3 DNA reads TGCGCCAGCAGCTTAGGGGTTGGTCAGCCCCAGCATTTT.

This clonotype was counted ten times or more. The chain combines TRBV29-1 with TRBJ2-2; no firm D call. The germline V gene has CDR1 SQVTM and CDR2 ANQGSEA. This CDR3 region has 13 residues. Trimming removed 7 bases at V and 2 bases at J, with 11 bases between. CDR3 bases: TGCAGCGCAAGGGAACCAAACACCGGGGAGCTGTTTTTT. It yields the protein CSAREPNTGELFF.

The chain couples TRBV7-9 to TRBJ2-7; no clear D. V was clipped by 2 bases and J by 0 bases, with 20 bases between them. The germline CDR1 and CDR2 sequences are SEHNR and FQNEAQ (reference sequence). The CDR3 sequence is 18 residues long. CDR3 DNA: TGTGCCAGCAGCTTATCTGGGCCTGCACCTACGAGCTCCTACGAGCAGTACTTC. It encodes CASSLSGPAPTSSYEQYF.